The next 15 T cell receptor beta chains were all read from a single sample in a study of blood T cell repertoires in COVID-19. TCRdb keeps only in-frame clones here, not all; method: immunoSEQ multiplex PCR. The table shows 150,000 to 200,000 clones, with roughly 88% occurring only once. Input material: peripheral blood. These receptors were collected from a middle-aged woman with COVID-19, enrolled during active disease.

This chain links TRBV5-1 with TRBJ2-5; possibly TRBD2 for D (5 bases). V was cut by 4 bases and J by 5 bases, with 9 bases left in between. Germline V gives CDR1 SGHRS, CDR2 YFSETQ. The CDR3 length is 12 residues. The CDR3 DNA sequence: TGCGCCAGCAGCCTAGCTGTCGAGACCCAGTACTTC. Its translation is CASSLAVETQYF.

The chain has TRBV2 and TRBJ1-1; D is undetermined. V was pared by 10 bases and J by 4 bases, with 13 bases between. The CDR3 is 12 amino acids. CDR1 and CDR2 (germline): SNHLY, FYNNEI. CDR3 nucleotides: TGTGCCACGATCTCCGGGGTCACTGAAGCTTTCTTT. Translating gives CATISGVTEAFF.

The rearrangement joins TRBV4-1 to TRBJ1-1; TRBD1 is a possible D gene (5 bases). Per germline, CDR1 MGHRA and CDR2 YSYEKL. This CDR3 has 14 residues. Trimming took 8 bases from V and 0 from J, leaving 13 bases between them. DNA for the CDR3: TGCGCCAGCTCTCAGGGCAGCATGAACACTGAAGCTTTCTTT. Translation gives CASSQGSMNTEAFF.

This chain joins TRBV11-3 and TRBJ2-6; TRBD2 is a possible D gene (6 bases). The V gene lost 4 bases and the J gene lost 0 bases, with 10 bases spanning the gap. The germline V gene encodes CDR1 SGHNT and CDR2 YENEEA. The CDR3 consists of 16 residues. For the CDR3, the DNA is TGTGCCAGCAGCTCGGGACTTCACTCTGGGGCCAACGTCCTGACTTTC. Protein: CASSSGLHSGANVLTF.

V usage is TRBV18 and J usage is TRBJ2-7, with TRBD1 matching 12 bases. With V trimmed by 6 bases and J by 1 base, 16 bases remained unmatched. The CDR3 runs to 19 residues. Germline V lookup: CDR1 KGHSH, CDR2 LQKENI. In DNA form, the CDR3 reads TGTGCCAGCTCGGTGGGACAGGGGGCGCTTACCCGACCGTCCTACGAGCAGTACTTC. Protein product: CASSVGQGALTRPSYEQYF.

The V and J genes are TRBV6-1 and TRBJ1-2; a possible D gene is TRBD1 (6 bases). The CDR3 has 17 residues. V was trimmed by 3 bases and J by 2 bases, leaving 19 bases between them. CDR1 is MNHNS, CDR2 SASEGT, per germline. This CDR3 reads CASSDFRTERLNYGYTF. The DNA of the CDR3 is TGTGCCAGCAGTGACTTTCGGACAGAGAGGCTAAACTATGGCTACACCTTC.

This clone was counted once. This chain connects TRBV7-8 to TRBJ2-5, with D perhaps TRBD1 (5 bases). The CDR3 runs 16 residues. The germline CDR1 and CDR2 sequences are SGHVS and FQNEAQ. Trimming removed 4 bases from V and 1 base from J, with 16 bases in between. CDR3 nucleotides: TGTGCCAGCAGCTCTACCACTCGCACAGGCCAAGAGACCCAGTACTTC. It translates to CASSSTTRTGQETQYF.

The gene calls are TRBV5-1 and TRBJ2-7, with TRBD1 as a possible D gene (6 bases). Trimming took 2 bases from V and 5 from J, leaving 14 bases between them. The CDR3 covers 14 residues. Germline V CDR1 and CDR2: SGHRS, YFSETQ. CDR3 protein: CASSFTGNYDEQYF. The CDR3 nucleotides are TGCGCCAGCAGCTTCACAGGGAACTACGACGAGCAGTACTTC. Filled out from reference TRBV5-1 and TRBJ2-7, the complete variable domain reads KAGVTQTPRYLIKTRGQQVTLSCSPISGHRSVSWYQQTPGQGLQFLFEYFSETQRNKGNFPGRFSGRQFSNSRSEMNVSTLELGDSALYLCASSFTGNYDEQYFGPGTRLTVT.

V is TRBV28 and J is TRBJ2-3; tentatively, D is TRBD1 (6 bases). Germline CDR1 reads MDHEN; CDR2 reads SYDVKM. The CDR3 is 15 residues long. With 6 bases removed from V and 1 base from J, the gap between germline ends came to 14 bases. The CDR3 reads CASSLQGLGTDTQYF. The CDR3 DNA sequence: TGTGCCAGCAGCCTTCAGGGGCTCGGCACAGATACGCAGTATTTT.

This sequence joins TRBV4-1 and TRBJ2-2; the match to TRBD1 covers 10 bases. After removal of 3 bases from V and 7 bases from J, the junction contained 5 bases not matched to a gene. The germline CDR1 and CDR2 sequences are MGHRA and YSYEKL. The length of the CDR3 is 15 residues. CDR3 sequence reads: CASSHPGTGVGELFF. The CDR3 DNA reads TGCGCCAGCAGCCATCCGGGGACAGGGGTCGGGGAGCTGTTTTTT.

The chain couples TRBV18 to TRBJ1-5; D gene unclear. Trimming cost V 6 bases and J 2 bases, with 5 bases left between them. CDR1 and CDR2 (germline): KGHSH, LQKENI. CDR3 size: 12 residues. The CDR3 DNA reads TGTGCCAGCTCGGGAGGCAATCAGCCCCAGCATTTT. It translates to CASSGGNQPQHF. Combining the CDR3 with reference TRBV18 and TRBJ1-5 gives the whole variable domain NAGVMQNPRHLVRRRGQEARLRCSPMKGHSHVYWYRQLPEEGLKFMVYLQKENIIDESGMPKERFSAEFPKEGPSILRIQQVVRGDSAAYFCASSGGNQPQHFGDGTRLSIL.

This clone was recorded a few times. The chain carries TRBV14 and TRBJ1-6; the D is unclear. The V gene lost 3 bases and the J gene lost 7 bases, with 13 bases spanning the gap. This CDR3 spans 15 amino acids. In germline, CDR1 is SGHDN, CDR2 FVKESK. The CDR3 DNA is TGTGCCAGCAGCCACCAGGCTACAGCAAATTCACCCCTCCACTTT. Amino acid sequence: CASSHQATANSPLHF.

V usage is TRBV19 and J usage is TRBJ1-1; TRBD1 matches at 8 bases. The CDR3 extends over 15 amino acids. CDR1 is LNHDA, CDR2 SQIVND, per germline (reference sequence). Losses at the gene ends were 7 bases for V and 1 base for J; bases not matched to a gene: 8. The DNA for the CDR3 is TGTGCCAGTACCCTGAGACAGGGGCCGAACACTGAAGCTTTCTTT. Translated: CASTLRQGPNTEAFF.

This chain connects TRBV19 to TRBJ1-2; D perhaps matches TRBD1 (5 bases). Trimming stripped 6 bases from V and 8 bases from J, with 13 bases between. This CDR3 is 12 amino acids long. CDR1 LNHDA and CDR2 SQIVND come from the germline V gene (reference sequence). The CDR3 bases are TGTGCCAGTAGCCTCCAGGGATGGGGCTACACCTTC. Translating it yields CASSLQGWGYTF.

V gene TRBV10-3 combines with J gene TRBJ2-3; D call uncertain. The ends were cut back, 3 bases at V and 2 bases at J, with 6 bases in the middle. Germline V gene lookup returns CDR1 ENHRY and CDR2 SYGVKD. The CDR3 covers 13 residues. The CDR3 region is CAISEVYTDTQYF. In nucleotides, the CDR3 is TGTGCCATCAGTGAAGTCTACACAGATACGCAGTATTTT.